Included here is one T cell receptor beta chain sequence, with context. This clonotype showed up many times. Its recognized antigen is unknown. Base qualities are not provided; no much larger clone lies one nucleotide away. These data originate in a study of Graves' ophthalmopathy and Graves' hyperthyroidism (dated by TCRdb to the late 2010s). For the study in its entirety: Peripheral blood was collected before any treatment was given, at the time of initial diagnosis. To tell Graves' ophthalmopathy apart from Graves' hyperthyroidism, and to predict which patients would progress to ophthalmopathy, the study relied on TCR beta repertoire signatures. In total, 135 blood samples were TCR-sequenced: under 45 ophthalmopathy, some 75 hyperthyroidism and roughly 17 hyperthyroidism-to-ophthalmopathy patients. To explore V-J signatures that separate ophthalmopathy from hyperthyroidism, a discovery set of approximately 100 patients was enrolled, consisting of under 50 with ophthalmopathy and 55 to 65 with stable hyperthyroidism. The independent validation cohort included some 19 hyperthyroidism patients plus 17 patients who later progressed from hyperthyroidism to ophthalmopathy. In over five hyperthyroidism patients, the T-cell repertoires found in thyroid tissue were compared with those found in blood. After sampling, hyperthyroidism patients received methimazole starting at 30 mg daily, and ophthalmopathy patients received high-dose intravenous methylprednisolone. Beyond this particular receptor, the publication reports: Sample size was not statistically predetermined, and group allocation was not concealed from the investigators. In cross-validation, the 13-signature model distinguished ophthalmopathy from stable hyperthyroidism with 87.88% sensitivity and 81% to 82% specificity, while in the test set the corresponding values were around 79% and 71%. Most expanded thyroid clonotypes with a frequency above 0.001 also appeared in blood, which suggests that blood repertoires may reflect the immune response in the thyroid. In validation, the model predicted ophthalmopathy progression with less than 71% sensitivity and roughly 72% specificity; around twelve predicted patients were CT-confirmed with GO in a median of around 6.5 months.

TCR beta CDR3 regions were amplified from RNA transcripts for repertoire sequencing. A first-round RT-PCR used HTBI primers with the Qiagen OneStep RT-PCR kit, followed by a second-round multiplex PCR, size selection and purification. Sequencing of the libraries was carried out on an Illumina HiSeq2000 in paired-end mode with 100 bp reads. The published analysis was carried out like this. Reads were processed with SOAPnuke, discarding reads with adapters, uncalled bases, mean Phred below 15, or no exact constant-primer or identifier match. COPE v1.2.5 was used to merge high-quality paired reads. Each unique nucleotide sequence was treated as a clonotype, and MiTCR v1.1 was used to align the clonotypes to the IMGT TRB V, D and J references. The analysis was limited to V-J combinations with a frequency above 0.0001, which together covered 99.2% of repertoires. For each V-J combination, a TCR clonal expansion and chaos score was defined as F50 clonal expansion divided by the chaos observed in the TCRdist matrix. Welch's t-statistics and random forest were used to reduce the features to 10 to 15 V-J combinations, which were then used as input to a naive Bayes classifier. The similarity between thyroid and blood repertoires was quantified using the Morisita-Horn index. The public reads were reprocessed in TCRdb via fastp at Q25 and MiXCR, keeping in-frame beta chains. Identical CDR3 protein sequences are pooled into one entry, listed with their most common genes and DNA. The V and J calls reflect TCRdb's pipeline rather than the authors' work. The sample table shows about 700,000 distinct CDR3 sequences, and about two fifths are seen once. The top ten constitute roughly 3% of the sample.

Patients with ophthalmopathy had moderately to severely active disease, with a Clinical Activity Score of 3 or more, a NOSPECS grade of 4 or more, and a disease duration of less than 3 months. Anyone with other autoimmune diseases, uncontrolled infections, pregnancy or lactation was excluded from the study. Diagnosis was based on clinical symptoms, serum thyroxine, TRAb, thyroid ultrasound and orbital computed tomography. Ficoll-Paque density gradient centrifugation was used to isolate PBMCs from 9.5 to 10 ml of fresh peripheral blood. Total RNA was extracted with Trizol reagent and quality-checked on an Agilent 2100 Bioanalyzer. Trimmed from V: 4 bases; trimmed from J: 0 bases; junction bases lacking a gene match: 5. The CDR3 holds 15 amino acids from the cysteine to the phenylalanine. Only the CDR3 region is kept as DNA, spanning 45 bases read in frame from base 1. The germline V gene (reference sequence) gives CDR1 as LNHDA and CDR2 as SQIVND.

The rearrangement joined TRBV19 to TRBJ2-7; 8 bases in between match TRBD1. The clonotype was recovered from an adult man with Graves' ophthalmopathy. The sequencing input was peripheral blood. The nucleotide sequence reads TGTGCCAGTAGTACCTGGACAGGGCACTCCTACGAGCAGTACTTC. Its translation reads: CASSTWTGHSYEQYF.